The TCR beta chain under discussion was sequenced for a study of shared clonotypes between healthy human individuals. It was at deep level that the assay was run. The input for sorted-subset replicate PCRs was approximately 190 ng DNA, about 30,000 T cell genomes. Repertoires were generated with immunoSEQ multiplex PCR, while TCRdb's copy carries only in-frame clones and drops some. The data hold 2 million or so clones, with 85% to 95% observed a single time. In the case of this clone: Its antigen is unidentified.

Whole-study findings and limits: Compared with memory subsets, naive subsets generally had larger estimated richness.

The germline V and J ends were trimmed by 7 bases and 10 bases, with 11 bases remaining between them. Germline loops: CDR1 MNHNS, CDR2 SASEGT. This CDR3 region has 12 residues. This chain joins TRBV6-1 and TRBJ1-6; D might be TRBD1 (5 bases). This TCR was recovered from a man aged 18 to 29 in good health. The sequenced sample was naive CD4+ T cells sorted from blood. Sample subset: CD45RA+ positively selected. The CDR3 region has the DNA TGTGCCAGCAAGGAGGGGACCTCACCCCTCCACTTT. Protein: CASKEGTSPLHF.